This entry is about one T cell receptor (beta chain). Its specificity is unknown. This sample was taken from a study of graft-versus-host responses after intestinal transplantation. Turning to the study itself: The recipients all started with anti-thymocyte globulin induction and then took tacrolimus and steroids for approximately 3 years.

J lost 5 bases, V lost 6 bases, and 11 bases had no gene match. Germline CDR1 is MNHEY and CDR2 is SMNVEV (reference sequence). The CDR3 loop spans 15 amino acids. Clones were read by immunoSEQ multiplex PCR, and TCRdb kept only the in-frame ones, dropping some. The data hold about 88,000 clones, with around 90% observed a single time. Findings and limits, study-wide: Detection of GvH clones occurred in recipient marrow, and some had their first appearance in ileum or blood.

The sequences come from unstimulated CD4+ T cells sorted from spleen or lymph node cells, collected before transplant. This TCR derives from a human donor who was the organ donor for an intestinal transplant. The chain uses TRBV27 and TRBJ1-2, with TRBD1 identical over 8 bases. CDR3 in amino acids: CASRPRDRRYYGYTF. The CDR3 DNA reads TGTGCCAGCAGACCTCGGGACAGGCGCTATTATGGCTACACCTTC.